These 13 T cell receptor beta chains were all obtained from the same sample, sequenced in a study of blood T cell repertoires in COVID-19. TCRdb keeps only in-frame clones here, not all; method: immunoSEQ multiplex PCR. The data show a few hundred thousand clones, more than 85% seen once. Sequences were obtained from peripheral blood. The source of these receptors is a person aged 18-35 years with COVID-19, enrolled during active disease.

The chain recombines TRBV3-1 (or the pseudogene TRBV3-2) with TRBJ1-1; 7 nucleotides agree with TRBD1. The CDR3 contains 19 residues. V shed 0 bases and J 1 base; nucleotides not matched to a gene: 14. From germline, CDR1 is LGHDT and CDR2 YNNKEL (reference sequence). The DNA of the CDR3 is TGTGCCAGCAGCCAAGAGTGGATAGGGACAGACCTCTCGAACACTGAAGCTTTCTTT. The encoded protein is CASSQEWIGTDLSNTEAFF.

The V and J genes are TRBV3-1 (or the pseudogene TRBV3-2) and TRBJ2-2, with a weak D call TRBD2 (6 bases). Trimming shortened V by 3 bases and J by 6 bases, and 11 bases separated the two germline ends. Germline CDR1 is LGHDT and CDR2 is YNNKEL (reference sequence). The CDR3 has 14 residues. The CDR3 here is CASSHIAAAGELFF. In DNA form, the CDR3 reads TGTGCCAGCAGCCACATAGCGGCGGCCGGGGAGCTGTTTTTT.

This chain links TRBV19 with TRBJ2-5, with D possibly matching TRBD2 (5 bases). CDR3 length equals 16 residues. The germline V gene has CDR1 LNHDA and CDR2 SQIVND (reference sequence). V lost 3 bases and J lost 5, with 19 bases in between. CDR3 DNA: TGTGCCAGTAGTATTAGCGACCGCTATCTTGTGGAGACCCAGTACTTC. This translates into CASSISDRYLVETQYF.

The V and J genes are TRBV6-5 and TRBJ2-5; TRBD1 matches at 7 bases. In germline, CDR1 is MNHEY, CDR2 SVGAGI. The CDR3 consists of 14 residues. The trim removed 6 bases at V and 1 base at J, leaving 5 bases unmatched. CDR3 region: CASRRGQVQETQYF. In DNA form, the CDR3 reads TGTGCCAGCAGACGAGGACAGGTCCAAGAGACCCAGTACTTC.

Here the CDR3 reads CASSWGTSGSSYNEQFF. The CDR3 DNA is TGCGCCAGCAGCTGGGGGACTAGCGGGAGCTCCTACAATGAGCAGTTCTTC. J is TRBJ2-1 and V is TRBV5-1, with TRBD2 matching over 14 bases. With V trimmed by 3 bases and J by 0 bases, 2 bases remained unmatched. The length of the CDR3 is 17 residues. Germline CDR1 and CDR2: SGHRS and YFSETQ.

The chain joins TRBV27 to TRBJ2-7, with 8 positions matching TRBD1. Trimming at V came to 2 bases and at J to 2 bases, leaving 5 bases not matched to a gene. Germline CDR1 reads MNHEY; CDR2 reads SMNVEV (reference sequence). The CDR3 is 15 residues long. As DNA, the CDR3 is TGTGCCAGCAGTTTAGCAGGGGGCGCCCCCTACGAGCAGTACTTC. Protein: CASSLAGGAPYEQYF.

This clone came up once. The chain employs TRBV24-1 and TRBJ2-2; a possible D gene is TRBD1 (6 bases). With 9 bases removed from V and 2 bases from J, the gap between germline ends came to 9 bases. CDR1 is KGHDR, CDR2 SFDVKD, per germline. CDR3 length: 13 amino acids. This CDR3 reads CATGTYNTGELFF. In DNA, the CDR3 is TGTGCCACCGGGACATATAACACCGGGGAGCTGTTTTTT.

This chain connects TRBV18 to TRBJ2-1, with D perhaps matching TRBD1 (5 bases). This CDR3 spans 14 amino acids. V lost 2 bases to trimming and J lost 5 bases, with 10 bases between them. The V gene's germline CDR1 is KGHSH and CDR2 LQKENI. The CDR3 protein is CASSPSGRDNEQFF. The CDR3 DNA follows: TGTGCCAGCTCACCATCCGGCAGGGACAATGAGCAGTTCTTC.

In DNA form, the CDR3 reads TGTGCCAGCAGCAAAGCCGAGCGTTGGGACAGGGCAGATTCACCCCTCCACTTT. This encodes CASSKAERWDRADSPLHF. The J gene is TRBJ1-6, the V gene TRBV21-1; the D call TRBD1 from the table was never checked on the DNA. TRBV21-1 represents a pseudogene. CDR3 length: 18 residues.

The chain carries TRBV3-1 (or the pseudogene TRBV3-2) and TRBJ2-5; 10 bases are shared with TRBD2. The germline CDR1 and CDR2 sequences are LGHDT and YNNKEL (reference sequence). Unmatched junction bases numbered 5, after V lost 2 bases and J lost 2 bases. There are 16 residues in the CDR3. CDR3 sequence: CASSQRWTSGQETQYF. In DNA form, the CDR3 reads TGTGCCAGCAGCCAACGCTGGACTAGCGGACAAGAGACCCAGTACTTC.

This chain connects TRBV30 to TRBJ2-5; 10 bases line up with TRBD1. Germline CDR1 is GTSNPN and CDR2 is SVGIG (reference sequence). The CDR3 covers 15 residues. J lost 4 bases, V lost 0 bases, and 5 bases had no gene match. CDR3 sequence: CAWSVWDRGGETQYF. CDR3 coding DNA: TGTGCCTGGAGTGTGTGGGACAGGGGTGGAGAGACCCAGTACTTC.

The chain employs TRBV9 and TRBJ2-5; 8 bases align to TRBD2. With V trimmed by 3 bases and J by 5 bases, 9 bases remained unmatched. Germline values: CDR1 SGDLS, CDR2 YYNGEE. The CDR3 has 15 amino acids. The CDR3 sequence is CASSGLASLGETQYF. In DNA, the CDR3 is TGTGCCAGCAGCGGACTAGCGAGCCTAGGCGAGACCCAGTACTTC.

This chain uses TRBV7-2 with TRBJ2-1, with 9 bases matching TRBD2. After removal of 5 bases from V and 5 bases from J, the junction contained 4 bases not matched to a gene. The V gene's germline CDR1 is SGHTA and CDR2 FQGNSA. The CDR3 consists of 14 residues. The CDR3 nucleotides read TGTGCCAGCAGCCTGGCTAGCGGGGACAATGAGCAGTTCTTC. This codes for CASSLASGDNEQFF. Full variable domain (rest looked up from reference TRBV7-2 and TRBJ2-1): GAGVSQSPSNKVTEKGKDVELRCDPISGHTALYWYRQSLGQGLEFLIYFQGNSAPDKSGLPSDRFSAERTGGSVSTLTIQRTQQEDSAVYLCASSLASGDNEQFFGPGTRLTVL.